The source of this T cell receptor (beta chain) is a study of T cell repertoires in cytomegalovirus infection. In TCRdb, the reads were re-called with MiXCR into one record per CDR3 protein. This sample has approximately 140,000 distinct CDR3 sequences, with 20% to 30% found just once. Notes on the study in general: Ex vivo, HLA-C-restricted CMV-specific TCR beta clonotypes prevailed over the rest of the response. Cumulative public TCR beta family frequency identified CMV carriers with the relevant HLA.

The germline V gene has CDR1 SGHNT and CDR2 YENEEA. The CDR3 covers 13 residues. V was pared by 6 bases and J by 5 bases, with 13 bases between. This clonotype was seen more than once but under ten times. No antigen is known for it. The sequence derives from a human donor in good health (CMV status not recorded). Some clones in this sample may be carry-over from other donors' samples. What was sequenced was PBMCs, sequenced either directly or after in vitro stimulation (not recorded which). This sequence joins TRBV11-3 and TRBJ1-1, with no clear D. The DNA of the CDR3 is TGTGCCAGCAGAGGAAATAAAGGGACTGAAGCTTTCTTT. This codes for CASRGNKGTEAFF.